This TCR beta chain was recovered during a study of control samples from healthy donors and cancer patients (dated by TCRdb to between 2020 and 2021). Including the terminal cysteine and phenylalanine, the CDR3 comprises 15 residues. Just CDR3 DNA is preserved here, 45 bases in frame from base 1. Trimming costs V 1 base and J 5 bases, and their ends lie 10 bases apart. As encoded in the germline V gene (reference sequence), CDR1 is SGHNT while CDR2 is YYREEE. Comments on this clone: Its binding antigen is unknown. The input lacks base qualities; no much larger clone sits a single base away.

The method behind the library was the immunoSEQ multiplex PCR assay. In TCRdb, the immuneACCESS table is reduced to in-frame sequences with V and J assigned. These tables do not hold every clone; where another copy was compared, an unresolved V gene accounts for under half, and the others remain unexplained. This sample has 150,000 to 200,000 clones in its table, and about 86% of those were observed once. Roughly 5.3% of the sample goes to the ten largest clones. Sequences were obtained from blood. The clonotype comes from a woman aged 25 to 45 in good health. Rearrangement joined TRBV5-4 to TRBJ1-6; TRBD1 could be the D gene, as 6 bases match. The encoded CDR3 is CASSLPNRDNSPLHF. The nucleotide sequence is TGTGCCAGCAGCTTGCCAAACAGGGATAATTCACCCCTCCACTTT.